These 23 T cell receptor beta chains originate from one sample sequenced in a study of cytomegalovirus exposure and HLA in healthy donors. In the PCR, 60 Vbeta and 13 Jbeta primers were used. Only in-frame clones appear in the TCRdb table, and some are missing; sequencing was by immunoSEQ multiplex PCR. Seen here are about 190,000 clones, about 80% observed once, and the top ten hold around 2%. Input material: PBMCs. The receptors derive from a woman aged 18-29 years in good health and CMV-seropositive.

The V and J genes are TRBV19 and TRBJ2-3; a possible D gene is TRBD2 (7 bases). With 3 bases removed from V and 4 bases from J, the gap between germline ends came to 11 bases. Per germline, CDR1 LNHDA and CDR2 SQIVND (reference sequence). This CDR3 is built from 14 residues. The CDR3 spells CASSIGGASDTQYF. The CDR3 DNA sequence: TGTGCCAGTAGTATTGGGGGGGCCTCAGATACGCAGTATTTT.

This chain joins TRBV7-8 and TRBJ2-5; 7 positions match TRBD1. Losses at the gene ends were 5 bases for V and 2 bases for J; bases not matched to a gene: 8. CDR3 length: 15 residues. Germline lookup yields CDR1 SGHVS and CDR2 FQNEAQ. CDR3 sequence reads: CASSPTRDSQETQYF. CDR3 nucleotide sequence: TGTGCCAGCAGCCCGACCCGGGACAGTCAAGAGACCCAGTACTTC. Full variable domain (remainder filled in from reference TRBV7-8 and TRBJ2-5): GAGVSQSPRYKVAKRGQDVALRCDPISGHVSLFWYQQALGQGPEFLTYFQNEAQLDKSGLPSDRFFAERPEGSVSTLKIQRTQQEDSAVYLCASSPTRDSQETQYFGPGTRLLVL.

The rearrangement links TRBV19 to TRBJ2-5; perhaps TRBD2 as D (7 bases). Germline assignment: CDR1 LNHDA and CDR2 SQIVND (reference sequence). This CDR3 has 14 residues. V lost 6 bases and J 2 bases, leaving 13 bases between the germline ends. In nucleotides, the CDR3 is TGTGCCAGTAGCCCCGGGGGGCCGCAAGAGACCCAGTACTTC. As protein: CASSPGGPQETQYF. Combining the CDR3 with reference TRBV19 and TRBJ2-5 gives the whole variable domain DGGITQSPKYLFRKEGQNVTLSCEQNLNHDAMYWYRQDPGQGLRLIYYSQIVNDFQKGDIAEGYSVSREKKESFPLTVTSAQKNPTAFYLCASSPGGPQETQYFGPGTRLLVL.

This clone appeared a single time. The chain has TRBV12-5 and TRBJ2-3; tentatively, D is TRBD2 (5 bases). Germline V lookup: CDR1 LGHNT, CDR2 FRNRAP. CDR3 length: 16 amino acids. Between the trimmed V and J ends, which lost 5 bases and 10 bases, there was a span of 25 bases. For the CDR3, the DNA is TGTGCTAGTGGTCTTAAACCGGGATCCCTCATTGTGGCGCAGTATTTT. Amino acids: CASGLKPGSLIVAQYF.

This sequence joins TRBV5-4 and TRBJ1-2; no reliable D call. The germline V gene has CDR1 SGHNT and CDR2 YYREEE (reference sequence). Trimming stripped 2 bases from V and 0 bases from J, with 8 bases between. This CDR3 contains 14 residues. CDR3 residues: CASSFPGANYGYTF. CDR3 DNA sequence: TGTGCCAGCAGCTTCCCGGGAGCTAACTATGGCTACACCTTC.

This chain uses TRBV6-1 with TRBJ1-2; 9 nucleotides match TRBD1. There are 16 residues in the CDR3. The J segment lost 1 base and the V segment lost 0 bases, leaving 3 bases of the junction unmatched. CDR1 is MNHNS and CDR2 is SASEGT in the germline V gene. The CDR3 loop is CASSEARTGVNYGYTF. The CDR3 nucleotides read TGTGCCAGCAGTGAAGCTAGGACAGGGGTTAACTATGGCTACACCTTC.

This clone was seen only once. CDR3 bases: TGTGCCAGCAGCTTGGGGCCGACGGCAGGTCCCTCCTACGAGCAGTACGTC. Encoded protein: CASSLGPTAGPSYEQYV. This sequence joins TRBV7-9 and TRBJ2-7, with D possibly being TRBD1 (5 bases). The CDR3 has 17 residues. Trimming took 3 bases from V and 0 from J, leaving 18 bases between them. CDR1 and CDR2 (germline): SEHNR, FQNEAQ (reference sequence).

This clone turned up a few times. This chain uses TRBV7-6 with TRBJ2-7, with 8 bases that match TRBD1. Germline values: CDR1 SGHVS, CDR2 FNYEAQ. Trimming cost V 1 base and J 5 bases; bases outside gene matches: 1. The CDR3 spans 13 residues. As DNA, the CDR3 is TGTGCCAGCAGCTTAGGACAGGGGAACGAGCAGTACGTC. The encoded protein is CASSLGQGNEQYV.

Points on this clone: One end of the junction does not line up with germline, which may come from a read error. V usage is TRBV30 and J usage is TRBJ2-1; possibly TRBD1 for D (6 bases). The CDR3 has 14 residues. Germline-derived CDR1 and CDR2 are GTSNPN and SVGIG (reference sequence). In DNA, the CDR3 is TGTGCCTGGAGTTCCGGGACATCCTTCAATGAGCAGTTCTTC. Translated: CAWSSGTSFNEQFF.

The CDR3 loop is CASKRGSTDTQYF. CDR3 nucleotides: TGTGCCAGCAAGCGAGGGAGCACAGATACGCAGTATTTT. The chain joins TRBV13 to TRBJ2-3; possible D gene TRBD2, 5 bases. Trimming left V 7 bases short and J 0 bases short, with 8 bases between. Germline CDR1 is PRHDT and CDR2 is FYEKMQ (reference sequence). The CDR3 spans 13 residues.

V usage is TRBV19 and J usage is TRBJ1-2; the D is unclear. This CDR3 contains 13 residues. Deletions cut 3 bases from V and 4 bases from J, with 9 bases between. Germline CDR1 and CDR2: LNHDA and SQIVND (reference sequence). The CDR3 DNA reads as TGTGCCAGTAGTATCCAGGATGGCTATGGCTACACCTTC. Translated: CASSIQDGYGYTF. The variable domain in full, completed from reference TRBV19 and TRBJ1-2, reads DGGITQSPKYLFRKEGQNVTLSCEQNLNHDAMYWYRQDPGQGLRLIYYSQIVNDFQKGDIAEGYSVSREKKESFPLTVTSAQKNPTAFYLCASSIQDGYGYTFGSGTRLTVV.

The chain carries TRBV6-5 and TRBJ2-5; the D gene is possibly TRBD1 (6 bases). The V gene's germline CDR1 is MNHEY and CDR2 SVGAGI. The CDR3 totals 13 residues. V lost 5 bases and J 5 bases, leaving 12 bases between the germline ends. The CDR3 sequence is CASSGQGSETQYF. The CDR3 nucleotides are TGTGCCAGCAGTGGTCAGGGGTCCGAGACCCAGTACTTC.

The V gene is TRBV5-1, the J gene TRBJ2-7, with D possibly matching TRBD1 (5 bases). CDR3 size: 13 residues. Germline loops: CDR1 SGHRS, CDR2 YFSETQ. V was trimmed by 3 bases and J by 5 bases, leaving 12 bases between them. The CDR3 reads CASSWQGYDEQYF. CDR3 coding DNA: TGCGCCAGCAGCTGGCAGGGCTATGACGAGCAGTACTTC. Full variable domain (rest looked up from reference TRBV5-1 and TRBJ2-7): KAGVTQTPRYLIKTRGQQVTLSCSPISGHRSVSWYQQTPGQGLQFLFEYFSETQRNKGNFPGRFSGRQFSNSRSEMNVSTLELGDSALYLCASSWQGYDEQYFGPGTRLTVT.

The V call is TRBV11-2, the J call TRBJ2-7; no firm D call. With 5 bases removed from V and 3 bases from J, the gap between germline ends came to 5 bases. The germline V gene has CDR1 SGHAT and CDR2 FQNNGV. The CDR3 contains 11 residues. The CDR3 DNA reads as TGTGCCAGCAGCCGAGTCTACGAGCAGTACTTC. As protein: CASSRVYEQYF.

The chain links TRBV11-2 to TRBJ2-5, with TRBD2 matching over 7 bases. The trim removed 1 base at V and 4 bases at J, leaving 9 bases unmatched. This CDR3 has 16 residues. Germline-derived CDR1 and CDR2 are SGHAT and FQNNGV. As DNA, the CDR3 is TGTGCCAGCAGCTTAGGAGGCCTAGCGGTCGGAGAGACCCAGTACTTC. Translation: CASSLGGLAVGETQYF. Variable domain in full (rest from reference TRBV11-2 and TRBJ2-5): EAGVAQSPRYKIIEKRQSVAFWCNPISGHATLYWYQQILGQGPKLLIQFQNNGVVDDSQLPKDRFSAERLKGVDSTLKIQPAKLEDSAVYLCASSLGGLAVGETQYFGPGTRLLVL.

The chain carries TRBV14 and TRBJ2-1, with 11 bases identical to TRBD2. Trimming cost V 0 bases and J 6 bases; bases outside gene matches: 7. CDR3 length equals 17 residues. CDR1 and CDR2 (germline): SGHDN, FVKESK. The CDR3: CASSQDFGTSGINEQFF. The DNA for the CDR3 is TGTGCCAGCAGCCAAGATTTCGGGACTAGCGGCATCAATGAGCAGTTCTTC.

The chain uses TRBV10-3 and TRBJ1-5; D is possibly TRBD1 (5 bases). CDR1 is ENHRY, CDR2 SYGVKD, per germline. The CDR3 consists of 13 residues. V was clipped by 9 bases and J by 6 bases, with 15 bases between them. This CDR3 is CAISNQGIQPQHF. DNA of the CDR3: TGTGCCATATCTAATCAGGGAATTCAGCCCCAGCATTTT.

The rearrangement uses TRBV28 and TRBJ2-7, with a weak D call TRBD1 (5 bases). V was shortened by 2 bases and J by 6 bases, with 14 bases between the two germline ends. Germline lookup yields CDR1 MDHEN and CDR2 SYDVKM. This CDR3 region has 14 residues. The CDR3 nucleotides are TGTGCCAGCAGTTTAGTACAGGTACCTAGCGAGCAGTACGTC. It codes for CASSLVQVPSEQYV.

V usage is TRBV30 and J usage is TRBJ1-4, with 7 bases aligning to TRBD1. J lost 1 base, V lost 5 bases, and 7 bases had no gene match. This CDR3 is 15 amino acids long. Germline assignment: CDR1 GTSNPN and CDR2 SVGIG (reference sequence). In DNA form, the CDR3 reads TGTGCCTGGGGCAGGGGGTTACGAACTAATGAAAAACTGTTTTTT. It is translated as CAWGRGLRTNEKLFF.

This chain joins TRBV18 and TRBJ2-3, with TRBD2 as a possible D gene (6 bases). The CDR3 consists of 19 residues. V shed 1 base and J shed 0 bases, with 20 bases lying between them. The germline CDR1 and CDR2 sequences are KGHSH and LQKENI. CDR3 residues: CASSPRGTESLASTDTQYF. As DNA, the CDR3 is TGTGCCAGCTCACCACGCGGGACGGAATCTCTCGCTAGCACAGATACGCAGTATTTT.

The chain employs TRBV6-1 and TRBJ2-1, with 8 bases lining up with TRBD2. In germline, CDR1 is MNHNS, CDR2 SASEGT. The CDR3 contains 15 residues. The junction had 15 bases not matched to a gene; V was cut back by 11 bases and J by 6 bases. The CDR3 spells CALNRGGRGLNEQFF. In DNA, the CDR3 is TGTGCCTTGAACCGGGGGGGACGGGGGCTCAATGAGCAGTTCTTC.

The V and J genes are TRBV9 and TRBJ2-7, with a weak D call TRBD1 (6 bases). Germline V gene data show CDR1 as SGDLS and CDR2 as YYNGEE. The ends were cut back, 0 bases at V and 6 bases at J, with 10 bases in the middle. The CDR3 has 13 amino acids. The CDR3 DNA is TGTGCCAGCAGCGTAGATGGCAGGGGCGAGCAGTACTTC. Its translation: CASSVDGRGEQYF.

This rearrangement joins TRBV27 to TRBJ2-7, with 10 bases matching TRBD2. CDR1 is MNHEY, CDR2 SMNVEV, per germline (reference sequence). The J segment lost 2 bases and the V segment lost 6 bases, leaving 7 bases of the junction unmatched. The CDR3 totals 15 residues. CDR3 protein: CASRLAGVPTYEQYF. Here the CDR3 DNA reads TGTGCCAGCAGGCTAGCGGGGGTGCCTACCTACGAGCAGTACTTC.